This entry lists 10 T cell receptor beta chains sequenced from one sample in a study of blood T cell repertoires in COVID-19. Repertoires were generated with immunoSEQ multiplex PCR, while TCRdb's copy carries only in-frame clones and drops some. The table has about 99,000 clones, around nine tenths seen once. Sample: peripheral blood. Receptors were obtained from a human donor in a cohort sampled during active COVID-19.

This chain joins TRBV18 and TRBJ2-5; the match to TRBD2 covers 11 bases. V lost 3 bases and J lost 3; bases outside the gene matches: 0. From germline, CDR1 is KGHSH and CDR2 LQKENI. The CDR3 loop spans 14 amino acids. CDR3 DNA sequence: TGTGCCAGCTCACCGGGACTAGCGGAAGAGACCCAGTACTTC. It yields the protein CASSPGLAEETQYF.

The chain employs TRBV7-9 and TRBJ1-3; 10 bases align to TRBD1. This CDR3 region has 19 residues. The V and J ends lost 0 bases and 2 bases, in that order; junction bases with no gene match: 10. Germline V gene sequence: CDR1 SEHNR, CDR2 FQNEAQ (reference sequence). As DNA, the CDR3 is TGTGCCAGCAGCTTAGCTCGTTTGGGACAGGGGACCCCTGGAAACACCATATATTTT. This translates into CASSLARLGQGTPGNTIYF.

In this sample, this clone turned up once. The chain has TRBV5-1 and TRBJ2-1; TRBD2 matches 9 bases. There are 16 residues in the CDR3. Germline V gene lookup returns CDR1 SGHRS and CDR2 YFSETQ. Losses at the gene ends were 2 bases for V and 5 bases for J; bases not matched to a gene: 8. For the CDR3, the DNA is TGCGCCAGCAGCTTCAGGGCGGGAGGGCCAAACAATGAGCAGTTCTTC. Translation gives CASSFRAGGPNNEQFF.

The chain combines TRBV28 with TRBJ1-2; weak D call: TRBD1 (6 bases). The CDR3 has 15 amino acids. Germline-derived CDR1 and CDR2 are MDHEN and SYDVKM. V gave up 3 bases and J gave up 7 bases, with 18 bases separating them. The CDR3 spells CASSLAYRDGRGYTF. CDR3 in DNA: TGTGCCAGCAGTTTGGCCTACAGGGACGGACGTGGCTACACCTTC.

This chain connects TRBV5-1 to TRBJ1-2; D might be TRBD1 (5 bases). The CDR3 loop spans 14 amino acids. From germline, CDR1 is SGHRS and CDR2 YFSETQ. Between the trimmed V and J ends, which lost 3 bases and 8 bases, there was a span of 17 bases. CDR3 coding DNA: TGCGCCAGCAGCTCAGACGCGTGGGGCTACGGCTACACCTTC. Protein product: CASSSDAWGYGYTF.

The chain links TRBV30 to TRBJ1-2, with 7 bases that match TRBD1. The trim removed 3 bases at V and 0 bases at J, leaving 22 bases unmatched. This CDR3 is built from 20 residues. Germline CDR1 is GTSNPN and CDR2 is SVGIG (reference sequence). CDR3 sequence (DNA): TGTGCCTGGAGCGCCCCATCGGGACAGATGATGAGATCAGCTAACTATGGCTACACCTTC. This translates into CAWSAPSGQMMRSANYGYTF.

The chain carries TRBV7-2 and TRBJ1-2; tentatively, D is TRBD1 (6 bases). V lost 3 bases to trimming and J lost 8 bases, with 16 bases between them. Germline values: CDR1 SGHTA, CDR2 FQGNSA. This CDR3 contains 14 residues. CDR3 nucleotides: TGTGCCAGCAGCTTGACGGGGGGCGCTGGGGGCTACACCTTC. It is translated as CASSLTGGAGGYTF.

This clone showed up just a few times. This chain connects TRBV5-4 to TRBJ2-7; 8 bases map to TRBD1. The V gene's germline CDR1 is SGHNT and CDR2 YYREEE (reference sequence). Losses at the gene ends were 0 bases for V and 4 bases for J; bases not matched to a gene: 9. The CDR3 has 16 amino acids. The CDR3 loop is CASSLGGGTGYYEQYF. For the CDR3, the DNA is TGTGCCAGCAGCTTGGGGGGTGGGACAGGATATTACGAGCAGTACTTC.

This clone was detected once. This chain joins TRBV5-1 and TRBJ2-1, with 10 bases aligning to TRBD2. Germline V gene sequence: CDR1 SGHRS, CDR2 YFSETQ. Losses at the gene ends were 2 bases for V and 8 bases for J; bases not matched to a gene: 10. This CDR3 contains 16 residues. CDR3 sequence: CASSLVLSGGVHEQFF. CDR3 bases: TGCGCCAGCAGCTTAGTGCTAAGCGGGGGGGTCCATGAGCAGTTCTTC. The full variable domain, completed using reference TRBV5-1 and TRBJ2-1, is KAGVTQTPRYLIKTRGQQVTLSCSPISGHRSVSWYQQTPGQGLQFLFEYFSETQRNKGNFPGRFSGRQFSNSRSEMNVSTLELGDSALYLCASSLVLSGGVHEQFFGPGTRLTVL.

The rearrangement joins TRBV6-4 to TRBJ1-1; no definite D call. V was shortened by 1 base and J by 1 base, with 7 bases between the two germline ends. The CDR3 sequence is 14 residues long. CDR1 is MRHNA, CDR2 SNTAGT, per germline. The CDR3 DNA is TGTGCCAGCAGTGACTTCAGTAAGAACACTGAAGCTTTCTTT. It is translated as CASSDFSKNTEAFF.